This paragraph reports one T cell receptor (beta chain). This clone may be a read error of a much larger clone one base away. Profiling relied on immunoSEQ multiplex PCR, and the TCRdb table lists in-frame clones only, not all of them. The repertoire holds some 320,000 clones, with 70% to 90% as singletons. The data were obtained in a study of blood T cell repertoires in COVID-19. CDR3 length: 15 residues. Trimming removed 6 bases from V and 2 bases from J; junction bases left unmatched: 10. CDR1 and CDR2 from the germline V gene are MDHEN and SYDVKM. The origin of this receptor is a woman aged 25 to 39 who had recovered from COVID-19. The sequenced material came from peripheral blood. The chain recombines TRBV28 with TRBJ2-7; 7 bases fit TRBD2. The CDR3 spells CASSTPGGKAYEQYF. CDR3 sequence (DNA): TGTGCCAGCAGCACCCCCGGGGGGAAGGCCTACGAGCAGTACTTC.